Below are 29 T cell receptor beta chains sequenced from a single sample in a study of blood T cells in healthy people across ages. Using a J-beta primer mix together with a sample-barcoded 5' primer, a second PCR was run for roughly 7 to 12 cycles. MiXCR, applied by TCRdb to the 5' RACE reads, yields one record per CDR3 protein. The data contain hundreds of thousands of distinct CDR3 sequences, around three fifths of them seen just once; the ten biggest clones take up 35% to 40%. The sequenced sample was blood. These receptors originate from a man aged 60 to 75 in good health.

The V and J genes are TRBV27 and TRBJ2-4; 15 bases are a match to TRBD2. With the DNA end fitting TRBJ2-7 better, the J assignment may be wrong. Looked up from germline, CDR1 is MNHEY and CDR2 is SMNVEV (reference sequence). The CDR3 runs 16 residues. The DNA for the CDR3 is TGTGCCAGCAGTCTCCGCGGGACTAGCGGGGGGCTCGAGCAGTACTTC. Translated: CASSLRGTSGGLEQYF.

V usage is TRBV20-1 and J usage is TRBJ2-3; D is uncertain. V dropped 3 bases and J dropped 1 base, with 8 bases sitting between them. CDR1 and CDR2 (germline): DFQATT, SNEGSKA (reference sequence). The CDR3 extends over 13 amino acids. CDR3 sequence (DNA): TGCAGTGCTAGCGTACGCCGCACAGATACGCAGTATTTT. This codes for CSASVRRTDTQYF.

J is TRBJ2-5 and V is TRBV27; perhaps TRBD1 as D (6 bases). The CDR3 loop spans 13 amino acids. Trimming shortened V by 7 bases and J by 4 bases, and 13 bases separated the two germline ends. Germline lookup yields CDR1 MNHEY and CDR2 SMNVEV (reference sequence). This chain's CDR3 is CASKGELVETQYF. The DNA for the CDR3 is TGTGCCAGCAAGGGGGAGCTGGTAGAGACCCAGTACTTC.

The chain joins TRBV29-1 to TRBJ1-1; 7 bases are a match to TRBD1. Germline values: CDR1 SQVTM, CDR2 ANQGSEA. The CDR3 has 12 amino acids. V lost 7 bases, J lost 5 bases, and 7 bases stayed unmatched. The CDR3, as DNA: TGCAGCGGAGAGACAGGGCTAACTGAAGCTTTCTTT. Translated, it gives CSGETGLTEAFF.

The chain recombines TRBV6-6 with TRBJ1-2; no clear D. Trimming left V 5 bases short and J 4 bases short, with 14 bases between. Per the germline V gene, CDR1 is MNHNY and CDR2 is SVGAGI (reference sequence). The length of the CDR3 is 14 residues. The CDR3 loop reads CASSDETGGYGYTF. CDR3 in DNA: TGTGCCAGCAGTGATGAAACGGGCGGCTATGGCTACACCTTC.

The CDR3, as DNA: TGCGCCAGCAGCCGCGCCGGGACTAGCGGGGGGCCTAACACAGATACGCAGTATTTT. Its protein is CASSRAGTSGGPNTDTQYF. The chain is built from TRBV4-1 and TRBJ2-3; 15 bases fit TRBD2. The CDR3 extends over 19 amino acids. Trimming at V came to 4 bases and at J to 2 bases, leaving 10 bases not matched to a gene. CDR1 MGHRA and CDR2 YSYEKL come from the germline V gene.

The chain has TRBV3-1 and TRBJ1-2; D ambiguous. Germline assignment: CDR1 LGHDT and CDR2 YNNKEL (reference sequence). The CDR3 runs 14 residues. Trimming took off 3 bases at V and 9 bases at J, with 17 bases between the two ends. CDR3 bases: TGTGCCAGCAGCCAGGGCAGTTTCCGTTATAGCTACACCTTC. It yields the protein CASSQGSFRYSYTF.

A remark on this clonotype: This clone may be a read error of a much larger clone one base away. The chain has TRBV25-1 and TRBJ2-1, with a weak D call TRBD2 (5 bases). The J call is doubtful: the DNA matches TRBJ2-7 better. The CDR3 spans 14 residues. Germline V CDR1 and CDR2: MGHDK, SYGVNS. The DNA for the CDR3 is TGTGCCAGCAGTGAGGGGAGAAGTTACAATGAGCAGTACTTC. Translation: CASSEGRSYNEQYF.

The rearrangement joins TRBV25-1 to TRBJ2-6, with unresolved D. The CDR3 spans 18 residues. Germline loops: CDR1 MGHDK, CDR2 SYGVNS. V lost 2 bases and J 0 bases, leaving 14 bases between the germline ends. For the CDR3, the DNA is TGTGCCAGCAGTGAAGGGGAAGGCTTCAGCTCTGGGGCCAACGTCCTGACTTTC. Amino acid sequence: CASSEGEGFSSGANVLTF.

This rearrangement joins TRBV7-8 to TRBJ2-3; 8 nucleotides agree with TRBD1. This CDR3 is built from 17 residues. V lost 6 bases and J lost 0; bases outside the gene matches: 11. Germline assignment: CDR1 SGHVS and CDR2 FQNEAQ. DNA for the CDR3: TGTGCCAGCAGTCGAATGCAGGGGGCTTCTAGCACAGATACGCAGTATTTT. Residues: CASSRMQGASSTDTQYF.

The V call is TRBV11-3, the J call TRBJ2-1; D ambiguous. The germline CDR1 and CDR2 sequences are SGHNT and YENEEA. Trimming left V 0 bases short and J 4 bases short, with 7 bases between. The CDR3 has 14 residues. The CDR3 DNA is TGTGCCAGCAGCTTAGACTCCTTATACAATGAGCAGTTCTTC. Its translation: CASSLDSLYNEQFF.

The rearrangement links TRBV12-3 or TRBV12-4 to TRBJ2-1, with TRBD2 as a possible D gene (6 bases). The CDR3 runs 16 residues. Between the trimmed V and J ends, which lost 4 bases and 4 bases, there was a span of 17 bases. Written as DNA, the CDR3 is TGTGCCAGCAGTTCTGGGACTCACTCCGGATACAATGAGCAGTTCTTC. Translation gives CASSSGTHSGYNEQFF.

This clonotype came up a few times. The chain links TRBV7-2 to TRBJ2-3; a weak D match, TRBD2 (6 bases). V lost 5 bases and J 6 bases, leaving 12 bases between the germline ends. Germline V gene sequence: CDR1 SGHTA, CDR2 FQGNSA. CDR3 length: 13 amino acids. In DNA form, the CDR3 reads TGTGCCAGCAGCCGACTAGTTCGCGATACGCAGTATTTT. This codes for CASSRLVRDTQYF.

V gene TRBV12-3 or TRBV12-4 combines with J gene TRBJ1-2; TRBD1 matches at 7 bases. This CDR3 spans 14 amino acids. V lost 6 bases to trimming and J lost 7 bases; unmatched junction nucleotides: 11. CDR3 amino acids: CASSPGDRVGGYTF. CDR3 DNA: TGTGCCAGCAGCCCAGGCGACAGGGTGGGTGGCTACACCTTC.

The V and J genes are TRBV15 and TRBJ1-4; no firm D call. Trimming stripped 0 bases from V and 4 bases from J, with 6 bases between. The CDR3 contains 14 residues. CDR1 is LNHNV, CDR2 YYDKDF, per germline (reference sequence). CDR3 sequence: CATSRDYGNEKLFF. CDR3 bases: TGTGCCACCAGCAGAGATTACGGTAATGAAAAACTGTTTTTT.

CDR3 amino acids: CASSQGSADTEETQYF. The CDR3 region has the DNA TGTGCCAGCAGCCAGGGGTCCGCCGATACCGAAGAGACCCAGTACTTC. This chain uses TRBV4-2 with TRBJ2-5; unclear D gene. CDR3 size: 16 residues. Germline CDR1 reads LGHNA; CDR2 reads YNFKEQ. V shed 3 bases and J shed 3 bases, with 17 bases lying between them.

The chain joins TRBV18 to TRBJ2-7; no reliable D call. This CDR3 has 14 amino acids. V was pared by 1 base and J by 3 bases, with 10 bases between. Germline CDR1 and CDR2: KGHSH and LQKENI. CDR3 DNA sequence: TGTGCCAGCTCACCACAACCTGGGATCTACGAGCAGTACTTC. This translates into CASSPQPGIYEQYF.

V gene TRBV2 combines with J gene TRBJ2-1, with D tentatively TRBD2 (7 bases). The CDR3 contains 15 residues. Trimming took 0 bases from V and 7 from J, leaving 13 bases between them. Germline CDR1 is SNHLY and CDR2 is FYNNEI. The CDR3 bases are TGTGCCAGCAGTGAAGCGGCGGGGGCTGGGAATGAGCAGTTCTTC. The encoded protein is CASSEAAGAGNEQFF.

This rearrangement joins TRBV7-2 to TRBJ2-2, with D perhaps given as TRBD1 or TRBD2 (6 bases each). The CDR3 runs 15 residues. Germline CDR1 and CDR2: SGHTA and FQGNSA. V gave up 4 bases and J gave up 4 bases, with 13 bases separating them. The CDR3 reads CASSSRGVITGELFF. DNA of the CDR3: TGTGCCAGCAGCTCAAGGGGGGTCATCACCGGGGAGCTGTTTTTT.

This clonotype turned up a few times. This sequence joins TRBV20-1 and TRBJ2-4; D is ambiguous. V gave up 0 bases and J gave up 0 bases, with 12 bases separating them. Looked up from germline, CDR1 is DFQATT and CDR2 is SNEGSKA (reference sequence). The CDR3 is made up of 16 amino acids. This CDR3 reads CSARDHAAIAKNIQYF. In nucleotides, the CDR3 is TGCAGTGCTAGAGATCATGCGGCGATAGCCAAAAACATTCAGTACTTC.

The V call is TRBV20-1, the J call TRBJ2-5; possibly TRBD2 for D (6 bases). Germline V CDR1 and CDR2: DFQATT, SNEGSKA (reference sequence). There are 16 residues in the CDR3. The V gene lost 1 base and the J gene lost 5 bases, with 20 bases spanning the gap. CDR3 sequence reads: CSARVYVGDFGETQYF. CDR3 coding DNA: TGCAGTGCTAGAGTATACGTCGGGGACTTCGGGGAGACCCAGTACTTC.

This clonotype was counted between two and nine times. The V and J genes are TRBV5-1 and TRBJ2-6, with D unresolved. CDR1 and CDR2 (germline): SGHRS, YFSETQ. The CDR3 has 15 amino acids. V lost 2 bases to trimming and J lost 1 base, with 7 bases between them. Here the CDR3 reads CASSFEGSGANVLTF. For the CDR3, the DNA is TGCGCCAGCAGCTTTGAAGGGTCTGGGGCCAACGTCCTGACTTTC.

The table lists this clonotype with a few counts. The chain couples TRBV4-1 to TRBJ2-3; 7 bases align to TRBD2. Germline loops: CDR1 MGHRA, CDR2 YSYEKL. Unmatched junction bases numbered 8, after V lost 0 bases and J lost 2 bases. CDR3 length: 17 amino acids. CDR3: CASSQDWGGSLTDTQYF. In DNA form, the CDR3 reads TGCGCCAGCAGCCAAGATTGGGGGGGGTCCCTCACAGATACGCAGTATTTT.

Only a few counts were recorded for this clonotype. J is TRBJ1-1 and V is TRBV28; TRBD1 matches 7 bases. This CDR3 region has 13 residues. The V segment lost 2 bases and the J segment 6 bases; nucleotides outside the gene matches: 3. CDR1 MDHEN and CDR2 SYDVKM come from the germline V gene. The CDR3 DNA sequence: TGTGCCAGCAGTTTACCCGACAGGGCTGAAGCTTTCTTT. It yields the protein CASSLPDRAEAFF.

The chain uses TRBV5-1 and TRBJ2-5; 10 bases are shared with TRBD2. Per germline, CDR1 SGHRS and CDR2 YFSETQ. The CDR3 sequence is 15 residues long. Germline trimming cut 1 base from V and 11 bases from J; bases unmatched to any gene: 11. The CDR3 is CASSLQGLAINEQYF. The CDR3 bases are TGCGCCAGCAGCTTGCAGGGACTAGCGATCAATGAGCAGTACTTC.

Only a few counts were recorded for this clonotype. Written as DNA, the CDR3 is TGCAGTGCTAGAGGCGCTAGCGGGAGTTACTCCTACGAGCAGTACTTC. As protein: CSARGASGSYSYEQYF. The chain has TRBV20-1 and TRBJ2-7, with 10 nucleotides matching TRBD2. The V and J ends lost 1 base and 0 bases, in that order; junction bases with no gene match: 6. The CDR3 runs to 16 residues. Germline assignment: CDR1 DFQATT and CDR2 SNEGSKA (reference sequence).

CDR3 in DNA: TGTGCTAGTGGTTTGGGGCAGCAAAGGAATGAGCAGTTCTTC. Translating it yields CASGLGQQRNEQFF. The chain uses TRBV12-5 and TRBJ2-1; D not resolved. Germline V gives CDR1 LGHNT, CDR2 FRNRAP. The V end was cut by 1 base, the J end by 7 bases, with 11 bases between. There are 14 residues in the CDR3.

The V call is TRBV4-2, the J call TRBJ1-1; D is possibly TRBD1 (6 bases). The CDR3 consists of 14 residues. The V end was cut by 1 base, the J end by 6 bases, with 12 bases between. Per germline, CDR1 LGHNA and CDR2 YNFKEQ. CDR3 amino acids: CASSQVGQRAEAFF. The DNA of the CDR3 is TGTGCCAGCAGCCAAGTTGGACAGAGAGCTGAAGCTTTCTTT.

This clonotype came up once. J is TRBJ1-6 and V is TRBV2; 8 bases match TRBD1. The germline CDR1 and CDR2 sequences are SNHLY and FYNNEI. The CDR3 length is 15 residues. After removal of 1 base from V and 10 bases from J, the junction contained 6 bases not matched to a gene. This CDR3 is CASSEDAGGGSPLHF. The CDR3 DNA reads TGTGCCAGCAGTGAAGATGCAGGGGGCGGGTCACCCCTCCACTTT.